The present TCR beta chain was sequenced within a study of T-cell reconstitution after alpha-beta-depleted transplantation in children. The library targeted TCRbeta and was prepared with unique molecular identifiers. TCRdb re-derived calls from the PCR reads in MiXCR, one entry per CDR3 protein. The repertoire holds fewer than 550,000 distinct CDR3 sequences, with about 10% as singletons. The study, taken as a whole, reports: Several hundred expanded graft clones reportedly gave rise to the alpha-beta T cells present about two months after transplant. Counts and diversity of T cells one year after transplant came mostly from newly produced T cells. Surviving recipient T cells and thymic progenitors produced the high day-60 TCRbeta diversity seen in some patients.

From germline, CDR1 is MNHEY and CDR2 SMNVEV (reference sequence). The CDR3 is 14 amino acids. Trimming at V came to 2 bases and at J to 5 bases, leaving 0 bases not matched to a gene. This clonotype was recorded many times. The antigen is unknown. Source: PBMCs, taken before TCRalphabeta/CD19-depleted stem cell transplant. V and J are TRBV27 and TRBJ2-1, with 10 bases matching TRBD1. This receptor was taken from a child aged 2 to 9 with inherited bone marrow failure, due to receive a stem cell transplant. In nucleotides, the CDR3 is TGTGCCAGCAGTTTAGGACAGGGGGACAATGAGCAGTTCTTC. Its translation: CASSLGQGDNEQFF.